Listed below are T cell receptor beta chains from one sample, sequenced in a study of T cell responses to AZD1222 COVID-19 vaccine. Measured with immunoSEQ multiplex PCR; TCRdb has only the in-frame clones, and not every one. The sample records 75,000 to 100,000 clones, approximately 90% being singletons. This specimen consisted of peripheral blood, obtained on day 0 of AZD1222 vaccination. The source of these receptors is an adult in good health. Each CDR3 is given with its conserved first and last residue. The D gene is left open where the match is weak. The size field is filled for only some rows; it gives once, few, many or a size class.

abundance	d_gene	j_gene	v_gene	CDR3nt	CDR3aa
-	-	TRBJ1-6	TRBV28	TGTGCCAGCACCCAATCCTTCCCCGGAGCCAATTCACCCCTCCACTTT	CASTQSFPGANSPLHF
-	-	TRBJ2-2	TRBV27	TGTGCCAGTAGTAGAGTGGGAAGGAACACCGGGGAGCTGTTTTTT	CASSRVGRNTGELFF
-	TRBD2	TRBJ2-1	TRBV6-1	TGTGCCAGCAGTGATAGATTGGTAGCGGGAGTTACTGAGCAGTTCTTC	CASSDRLVAGVTEQFF
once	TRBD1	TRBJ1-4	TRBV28	TGTGCCAGCAGTTACCAACAGGGGAAGGAAAAACTGTTTTTT	CASSYQQGKEKLFF
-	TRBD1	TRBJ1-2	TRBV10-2	TGCGCCAGCGATATAAACAGGGGACATGGCTACACCTTC	CASDINRGHGYTF
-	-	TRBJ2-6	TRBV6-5	TGTGCCAGTTGGGGACGTGGGATTGGGGCCAACGTCCTGACTTTC	CASWGRGIGANVLTF
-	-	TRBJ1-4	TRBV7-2	TGTGCCAGCAGCTCCCGATGGGGGCATGAAAAACTGTTTTTT	CASSSRWGHEKLFF
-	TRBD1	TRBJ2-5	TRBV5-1	TGCGCCAGCAGCGGACAGGTTCAAGAGACCCAGTACTTC	CASSGQVQETQYF
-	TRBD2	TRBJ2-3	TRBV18	TGTGCCAGCTCACTACTAGCGAGCGAAACGCAGTATTTT	CASSLLASETQYF
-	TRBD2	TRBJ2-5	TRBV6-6	TGTGCCAGCAGTTACTCAGGGAGGGCCCAAGAGACCCAGTACTTC	CASSYSGRAQETQYF
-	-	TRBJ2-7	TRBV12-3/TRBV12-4	TGTGCCAGCAGCCCTGACACATACGAGCAGTACTTC	CASSPDTYEQYF
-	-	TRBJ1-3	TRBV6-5	TGTGCCAGCAGTTCCTATAAGACCGAAAGAAACACCATATATTTT	CASSSYKTERNTIYF
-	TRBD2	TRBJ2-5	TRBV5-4	TGTGCCAGCAGCTTGTCTGGCGGGAGGTACCAAGAGACCCAGTACTTC	CASSLSGGRYQETQYF
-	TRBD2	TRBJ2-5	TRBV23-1	TGCGCCAGCAGTCAATCGAGGACTAGCGGGAGAGGAGAGACCCAGTACTTC	CASSQSRTSGRGETQYF
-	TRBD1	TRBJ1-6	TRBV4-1	TGCGCCAGCAGCCAGAGAGACAGGGGTGGGTCACCCCTCCACTTT	CASSQRDRGGSPLHF
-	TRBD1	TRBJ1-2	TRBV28	TGTGCCAGCAGCCTTGCCGGGACAGGGGGCGAACTCAATGGCTACACCTTC	CASSLAGTGGELNGYTF
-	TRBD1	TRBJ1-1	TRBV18	TGTGCCAGCTCACCCCCCAGAGGCAGGGGGGGACTCACTGAAGCTTTCTTT	CASSPPRGRGGLTEAFF
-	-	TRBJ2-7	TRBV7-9	TGTGCCAGCAGCTTGCATGGGTCCCACGAGCAGTACTTC	CASSLHGSHEQYF
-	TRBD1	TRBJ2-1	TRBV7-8	TGTGCCAGCAGCTTCGACAGGGTCTCCTACAATGAGCAGTTCTTC	CASSFDRVSYNEQFF
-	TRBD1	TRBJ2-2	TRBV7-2	TGTGCCAGCAGCTTATCCCGGGACAGGGACCCCGGGGAGCTGTTTTTT	CASSLSRDRDPGELFF
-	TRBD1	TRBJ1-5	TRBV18	TGTGCCAGCTCACCCGGCGGAGGGGGCAGGAGCAATCAGCCCCAGCATTTT	CASSPGGGGRSNQPQHF
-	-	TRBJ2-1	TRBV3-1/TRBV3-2	TGTGCCAGCAGCCAAGCAGGGGAGTCCTTTTACAATGAGCAGTTCTTC	CASSQAGESFYNEQFF
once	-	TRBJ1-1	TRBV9	TGTGCCAGCAGCGTCGACGTTAACACTGAAGCTTTCTTT	CASSVDVNTEAFF
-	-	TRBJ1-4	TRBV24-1	TGTGCCACCAGTGGCTGGGGAGTCAATGAAAAACTGTTTTTT	CATSGWGVNEKLFF
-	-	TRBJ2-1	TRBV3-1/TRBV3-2	TGTGCCAGCAGCCAAGGCTTCGGAAGCTCCTACAATGAGCAGTTCTTC	CASSQGFGSSYNEQFF
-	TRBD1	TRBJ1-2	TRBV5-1	TGCGCCAGCAAGAGGGGGACAGCGTTAAACTATGGCTACACCTTC	CASKRGTALNYGYTF
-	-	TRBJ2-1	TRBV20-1	TGCAGTGCTAGTTCCGGGCTCCATGAGCAGTTCTTC	CSASSGLHEQFF
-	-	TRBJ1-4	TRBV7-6	TGTGCCAGCAGCTTAGCAGGGGAAAGGAGGGAAAAACTGTTTTTT	CASSLAGERREKLFF
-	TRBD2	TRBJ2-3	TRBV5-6	TGTGCCAGCAGCTTCCGGACTAGCGGGTATAGCACAGATACGCAGTATTTT	CASSFRTSGYSTDTQYF
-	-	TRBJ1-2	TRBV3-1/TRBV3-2	TGTGCCAGCAGCCGCGAGGGAGGTGACTATGGCTACACCTTC	CASSREGGDYGYTF
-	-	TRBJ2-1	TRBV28	TGTGCCAGCAGTTGGGGGCCGATAAGTAGTGAGCAGTTCTTC	CASSWGPISSEQFF
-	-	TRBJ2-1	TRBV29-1	TGCAGCGGCGATTTCGGCGGTTTTCCCTACAATGAGCAGTTCTTC	CSGDFGGFPYNEQFF
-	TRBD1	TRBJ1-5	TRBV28	TGTGCCAGCACTGGGACAGGGGGCTATCAGCCCCAGCATTTT	CASTGTGGYQPQHF
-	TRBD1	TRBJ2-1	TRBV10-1	TGCGCCAGCAGTGCCAGGACAGGGGGGAACAATGAGCAGTTCTTC	CASSARTGGNNEQFF
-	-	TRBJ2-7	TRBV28	TGTGCCAGCAGCCGTATTAACACCGGAGAGCAGTACTTC	CASSRINTGEQYF
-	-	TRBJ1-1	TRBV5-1	TGCGCCAGCAGCTTGAGCGGGAAGGGGACTGAAGCTTTCTTT	CASSLSGKGTEAFF
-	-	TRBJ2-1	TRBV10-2	TGCGCCAGCAGTGAACTAGAGTACAATGAGCAGTTCTTC	CASSELEYNEQFF
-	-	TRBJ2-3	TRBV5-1	TGCGCCAGCAGCTTAGGTAGCGGAGGGAGCACAGATACGCAGTATTTT	CASSLGSGGSTDTQYF
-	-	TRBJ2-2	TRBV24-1	TGTGCCACCAGCCCCAAGTATACGGGTACACTCCGAAAATCCTCCGGGGAGCTGTTTTTT	CATSPKYTGTLRKSSGELFF
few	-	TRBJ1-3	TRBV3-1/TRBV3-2	TGTGCCAGCAGCCGACAGGTTACTGGAAACACCATATATTTT	CASSRQVTGNTIYF
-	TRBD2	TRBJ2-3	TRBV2	TGTGCCAGCAATTTCAAGCGGGAGTTAGAGTCCACAGATACGCAGTATTTT	CASNFKRELESTDTQYF
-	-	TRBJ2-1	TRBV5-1	TGCGCCAGCAGCTTGGCTGTGGGAGGAAGATTCAATGAGCAGTTCTTC	CASSLAVGGRFNEQFF
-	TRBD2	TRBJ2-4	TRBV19	TGTGCCAGTAATAAGGGGTCGGCGGGAGAAAACATTCAGTACTTC	CASNKGSAGENIQYF
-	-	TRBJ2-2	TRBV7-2	TGTGCCAGCAGCTTGGGCAGGGGGAACACCGGGGAGCTGTTTTTT	CASSLGRGNTGELFF